The source of this TCR beta chain is a study of PD-L1 blockade in urothelial cancer. Overall study context: The patients had undergone anywhere from 0 to 3 prior chemotherapy regimens. The study recovered a median of around 140,000 T cells per blood sample.

The protocol was immunoSEQ multiplex PCR, while the TCRdb copy is restricted to in-frame clones and leaves out a portion. The sample lists roughly 120,000 clones, 85% to 90% occurring once. This clone was picked up a small number of times. Per germline, CDR1 MNHEY and CDR2 SVGAGI. V gave up 4 bases and J gave up 1 base, with 7 bases separating them. This CDR3 is 14 amino acids long. Time point: peripheral blood 6 weeks after treatment start. The sample was PBMCs, taken around atezolizumab (anti-PD-L1) treatment. V is TRBV6-5 and J is TRBJ2-2; D perhaps matches TRBD1 (6 bases). This clonotype originated in a man in his 60s with urothelial cancer. The CDR3 region has the DNA TGTGCCAGCAGTTCGGGACAGAACACCGGGGAGCTGTTTTTT. It codes for CASSSGQNTGELFF.